These 29 T cell receptor beta chains came from one sample sequenced in a study of regulatory T cells in long-lasting Graves disease. Regarding time point: persistent/refractory GD, antithyroid drugs over 5 years with positive TRAb. Extracted RNA from PBMCs served as the source of the TCR library. Arm-PCR with iRepertoire HTBI primers amplified the CDR3 regions for these TCR beta libraries. TCRdb called the multiplex PCR reads again in MiXCR, with one record for every CDR3 protein. The repertoire includes 400,000 to 450,000 distinct CDR3 sequences, about a quarter of them detected once, and approximately 26% sits in the top ten. The sequences come from peripheral blood mononuclear cells (PBMCs), collected when the disease was refractory, from a patient treated with antithyroid drugs. The receptors originated from a female donor with Graves disease.

This clonotype was counted only a few times. The chain recombines TRBV9 with TRBJ2-5, with 8 nucleotides matching TRBD2. J was trimmed by 1 base and V by 2 bases; bases with no gene match: 13. The CDR3 extends over 18 amino acids. Looked up from germline, CDR1 is SGDLS and CDR2 is YYNGEE. CDR3 sequence: CASSVNPTTGTSQETQYF. CDR3 in DNA: TGTGCCAGCAGCGTCAACCCAACGACCGGGACTAGCCAAGAGACCCAGTACTTC.

The chain uses TRBV29-1 and TRBJ1-1; D perhaps matches TRBD1 (6 bases). CDR1 and CDR2 (germline): SQVTM, ANQGSEA. V was pared by 7 bases and J by 3 bases, with 18 bases between. CDR3 length: 14 amino acids. CDR3 DNA sequence: TGCAGCGCTCAGCCGGGGGCTGGCGACACTGAAGCTTTCTTT. Its translation is CSAQPGAGDTEAFF.

This clonotype was found once. V and J are TRBV20-1 and TRBJ2-2; D gene uncertain. The CDR3 has 14 amino acids. Per germline, CDR1 DFQATT and CDR2 SNEGSKA (reference sequence). V lost 1 base and J lost 1, with 7 bases in between. CDR3 region: CSARGELNTGELFF. CDR3 coding DNA: TGCAGTGCTAGAGGGGAACTGAACACCGGGGAGCTGTTTTTT.

The rearrangement joins TRBV11-2 to TRBJ2-5; D gene unclear. The J call is doubtful: the DNA matches TRBJ2-1 better. Germline lookup yields CDR1 SGHAT and CDR2 FQNNGV. This CDR3 is 13 amino acids long. The CDR3 region is CASSLDLGKPQFF. The CDR3 DNA reads as TGTGCCAGCAGCTTAGATCTCGGAAAACCTCAGTTCTTC.

This chain joins TRBV27 and TRBJ1-1; 9 bases match TRBD1. This CDR3 region has 15 residues. Looked up from germline, CDR1 is MNHEY and CDR2 is SMNVEV (reference sequence). J lost 4 bases, V lost 4 bases, and 7 bases had no gene match. CDR3 protein: CASSYHRGRGTEAFF. As DNA, the CDR3 is TGTGCCAGCAGTTACCACAGGGGGCGCGGCACTGAAGCTTTCTTT.

This clonotype was detected many times. The chain uses TRBV12-3 or TRBV12-4 and TRBJ1-5, with 9 bases matching TRBD1. The CDR3 consists of 17 residues. V lost 3 bases, J lost 7 bases, and 13 bases stayed unmatched. Here the CDR3 reads CASSFIASGTGKQPQHF. The CDR3 bases are TGTGCCAGCAGTTTTATTGCATCCGGGACAGGGAAACAGCCCCAGCATTTT.

This clonotype was found many times. The chain recombines TRBV20-1 with TRBJ2-7; 12 nucleotides agree with TRBD2. V dropped 6 bases and J dropped 1; count of bases not matched to a gene: 13. In germline, CDR1 is DFQATT, CDR2 SNEGSKA (reference sequence). CDR3 length: 17 residues. CDR3 in amino acids: CSALSSGRALLSYEQYF. The CDR3 DNA reads as TGCAGTGCCCTATCTAGCGGGAGGGCCCTCCTTTCCTACGAGCAGTACTTC.

On this clonotype itself: Just one base apart from a much larger clone, this may be a read error. The chain employs TRBV30 and TRBJ1-2, with TRBD1 identical over 9 bases. Germline CDR1 GTSNPN, CDR2 SVGIG (reference sequence). CDR3 length equals 12 residues. CDR3 DNA: TGTGCCTGGACTACAGGGGGCTATGGCTGCACCTTC. Translation gives CAWTTGGYGCTF.

In the case of this clonotype: The conserved phenylalanine or tryptophan is not found at the CDR3 terminus, so this likely reflects a read error. This chain links TRBV27 with TRBJ2-7; 7 nucleotides match TRBD1. The CDR3 has 14 residues. From germline, CDR1 is MNHEY and CDR2 SMNVEV (reference sequence). The V segment lost 5 bases and the J segment 4 bases; nucleotides outside the gene matches: 8. This CDR3 reads CASSPRDRLYEQYS. CDR3 sequence (DNA): TGTGCCAGCAGTCCACGGGACAGATTATACGAGCAGTACTCC.

This clonotype appeared a few times. The chain employs TRBV10-3 and TRBJ2-7; 9 nucleotides line up with TRBD1. The V segment lost 10 bases and the J segment 5 bases; nucleotides outside the gene matches: 6. Germline V gives CDR1 ENHRY, CDR2 SYGVKD. This CDR3 has 12 amino acids. The CDR3 region has the DNA TGTGCCACCTCTAGGGACAGGGACGAGCAGTACTTC. This translates into CATSRDRDEQYF.

The table lists this clonotype with many counts. This chain links TRBV6-1 with TRBJ2-7, with 12 bases aligning to TRBD1. V lost 6 bases, J lost 4 bases, and 4 bases stayed unmatched. CDR1 and CDR2 from the germline V gene are MNHNS and SASEGT. This CDR3 comprises 14 residues. The CDR3 coding sequence is TGTGCCAGCAGCCGGGACAGGGGGCGGTACGAGCAGTACTTC. It is translated as CASSRDRGRYEQYF.

Ten or more counts support this clonotype. The V call is TRBV20-1, the J call TRBJ2-7; 8 bases align to TRBD2. The germline CDR1 and CDR2 sequences are DFQATT and SNEGSKA (reference sequence). The J segment lost 6 bases and the V segment lost 7 bases, leaving 11 bases of the junction unmatched. The CDR3 loop spans 13 amino acids. CDR3 nucleotide sequence: TGCAGTGTTCAAGCGGGGGCCCACGGCGAGCAGTACTTC. Translated, it gives CSVQAGAHGEQYF.

Ten or more counts support this clonotype. The CDR3 DNA is TGTGCCTGGAGTGTAGGGGCAGGCCAAGAGACCCAGTACTTC. Translating it yields CAWSVGAGQETQYF. The chain recombines TRBV30 with TRBJ2-5; possibly TRBD1 for D (5 bases). Germline lookup yields CDR1 GTSNPN and CDR2 SVGIG (reference sequence). V shed 0 bases and J shed 1 base, with 9 bases lying between them. There are 14 residues in the CDR3.

The chain carries TRBV28 and TRBJ1-1, with D unresolved. V was trimmed by 6 bases and J by 3 bases, leaving 11 bases between them. This CDR3 has 13 amino acids. The germline CDR1 and CDR2 sequences are MDHEN and SYDVKM. The CDR3 spells CASRVSMDTEAFF. CDR3 coding DNA: TGTGCCAGCAGAGTGAGTATGGACACTGAAGCTTTCTTT. Full variable domain (missing parts from reference TRBV28 and TRBJ1-1): DVKVTQSSRYLVKRTGEKVFLECVQDMDHENMFWYRQDPGLGLRLIYFSYDVKMKEKGDIPEGYSVSREKKERFSLILESASTNQTSMYLCASRVSMDTEAFFGQGTRLTVV.

This clonotype was counted only a few times. The gene calls are TRBV7-2 and TRBJ2-5; 8 bases are shared with TRBD2. Germline trimming cut 5 bases from V and 5 bases from J; bases unmatched to any gene: 7. Germline loops: CDR1 SGHTA, CDR2 FQGNSA. This CDR3 comprises 14 residues. CDR3 sequence reads: CASSPRGAGETQYF. The CDR3 nucleotides read TGTGCCAGCAGCCCGCGGGGGGCCGGTGAGACCCAGTACTTC.

This clonotype came up many times. The rearrangement links TRBV29-1 to TRBJ2-5, with 11 positions matching TRBD2. The J segment lost 5 bases and the V segment lost 5 bases, leaving 13 bases of the junction unmatched. The V gene's germline CDR1 is SQVTM and CDR2 ANQGSEA. This CDR3 is 16 amino acids long. CDR3: CSVSKGGGLAAETQYF. The DNA for the CDR3 is TGCAGCGTTTCCAAAGGAGGGGGACTAGCGGCGGAGACCCAGTACTTC. Drawing the rest from reference TRBV29-1 and TRBJ2-5, the complete variable domain is SAVISQKPSRDICQRGTSLTIQCQVDSQVTMMFWYRQQPGQSLTLIATANQGSEATYESGFVIDKFPISRPNLTFSTLTVSNMSPEDSSIYLCSVSKGGGLAAETQYFGPGTRLLVL.

This clonotype was counted ten times or more. The chain joins TRBV7-2 to TRBJ2-6; 10 positions agree with TRBD2. The J segment lost 0 bases and the V segment lost 5 bases, leaving 19 bases of the junction unmatched. This CDR3 comprises 22 residues. Germline V CDR1 and CDR2: SGHTA, FQGNSA. CDR3 sequence: CASSPRTSVAGGHDSGANVLTF. The CDR3 bases are TGTGCCAGCAGCCCCCGGACTTCGGTAGCGGGAGGCCACGACTCTGGGGCCAACGTCCTGACTTTC.

The chain joins TRBV10-3 to TRBJ2-1; 8 bases agree with TRBD2. Trimming at V came to 11 bases and at J to 2 bases, leaving 8 bases not matched to a gene. Germline V gives CDR1 ENHRY, CDR2 SYGVKD. The length of the CDR3 is 14 residues. The CDR3 reads CASYSGGPYNEQFF. The CDR3 DNA is TGTGCCTCTTATTCGGGAGGGCCCTACAATGAGCAGTTCTTC.

This clonotype was recorded many times. This chain uses TRBV19 with TRBJ1-5; weak D call: TRBD1 (6 bases). V dropped 7 bases and J dropped 4 bases, with 17 bases sitting between them. The CDR3 is 15 amino acids. Germline loops: CDR1 LNHDA, CDR2 SQIVND (reference sequence). DNA for the CDR3: TGTGCCAGTACGGGGGGCGGTGGAGATAATCAGCCCCAGCATTTT. Encoded protein: CASTGGGGDNQPQHF.

This chain uses TRBV28 with TRBJ1-5; TRBD1 is a possible D gene (5 bases). Germline CDR1 is MDHEN and CDR2 is SYDVKM. CDR3 size: 13 residues. With 6 bases removed from V and 7 bases from J, the gap between germline ends came to 13 bases. The CDR3 DNA reads as TGTGCCAGCAGCCCCCGATGGGGGCAGCCCCAGCATTTT. It specifies CASSPRWGQPQHF. The full variable domain, completed using reference TRBV28 and TRBJ1-5, is DVKVTQSSRYLVKRTGEKVFLECVQDMDHENMFWYRQDPGLGLRLIYFSYDVKMKEKGDIPEGYSVSREKKERFSLILESASTNQTSMYLCASSPRWGQPQHFGDGTRLSIL.

This sequence joins TRBV4-2 and TRBJ1-1; tentative D call: TRBD1 (6 bases). V was shortened by 8 bases and J by 1 base, with 17 bases between the two germline ends. The CDR3 length is 15 residues. Germline loops: CDR1 LGHNA, CDR2 YNFKEQ. The CDR3 region has the DNA TGTGCCAGCTCTCGACCGGACAGAGAGAACACTGAAGCTTTCTTT. It codes for CASSRPDRENTEAFF.

This clonotype occurred many times. V gene TRBV6-5 combines with J gene TRBJ2-7; TRBD1 aligns across 10 bases. Germline trimming cut 2 bases from V and 4 bases from J; bases unmatched to any gene: 11. From germline, CDR1 is MNHEY and CDR2 SVGAGI. This CDR3 region has 17 residues. The CDR3 region has the DNA TGTGCCAGCAGTTACACTGAACCGGGACAGGGGCCTTACGAGCAGTACTTC. Residues: CASSYTEPGQGPYEQYF.

This clonotype was counted ten times or more. The chain carries TRBV5-8 and TRBJ1-1; D might be TRBD1 (5 bases). Germline V gene data show CDR1 as SGHTS and CDR2 as YDEGEE. Trimming took 5 bases from V and 7 from J, leaving 15 bases between them. The CDR3 contains 13 residues. CDR3 region: CASRNRGQGEAFF. The CDR3 DNA reads TGTGCCAGCAGAAACCGAGGGCAGGGTGAAGCTTTCTTT. The variable domain in full, completed from reference TRBV5-8 and TRBJ1-1, reads EAGVTQSPTHLIKTRGQQATLRCSPISGHTSVYWYQQALGLGLQFLLWYDEGEERNRGNFPPRFSGRQFPNYSSELNVNALELEDSALYLCASRNRGQGEAFFGQGTRLTVV.

The gene calls are TRBV5-1 and TRBJ1-2; no definite D call. V was shortened by 3 bases and J by 4 bases, with 10 bases between the two germline ends. The length of the CDR3 is 13 residues. From germline, CDR1 is SGHRS and CDR2 YFSETQ. In DNA, the CDR3 is TGCGCCAGCAGCTCACGGGAACGCTATGGCTACACCTTC. Its translation is CASSSRERYGYTF.

The chain couples TRBV7-2 to TRBJ1-4; D gene unclear. V lost 1 base and J lost 8, with 8 bases in between. CDR1 is SGHTA, CDR2 FQGNSA, per germline. This CDR3 is 13 amino acids long. CDR3: CASSLGVGEKLFF. The CDR3 DNA reads TGTGCCAGCAGCTTAGGGGTGGGGGAAAAACTGTTTTTT.

This clonotype was detected only a few times. The J gene is TRBJ2-3, the V gene TRBV7-2; D uncertain. Trimming pared 5 bases from V and 7 bases from J, leaving 13 bases between. Germline CDR1 SGHTA, CDR2 FQGNSA. The CDR3 consists of 13 residues. The CDR3 here is CASSPRSRYTQYF. The DNA for the CDR3 is TGTGCCAGCAGCCCCCGTAGCAGGTATACGCAGTATTTT. The whole variable domain, remainder taken from reference TRBV7-2 and TRBJ2-3, is GAGVSQSPSNKVTEKGKDVELRCDPISGHTALYWYRQSLGQGLEFLIYFQGNSAPDKSGLPSDRFSAERTGGSVSTLTIQRTQQEDSAVYLCASSPRSRYTQYFGPGTRLTVL.

The CDR3 is CASGPGTVTEAFF. CDR3 coding DNA: TGTGCCAGCGGCCCCGGGACGGTCACTGAAGCTTTCTTT. The chain recombines TRBV7-2 with TRBJ1-1; tentative D call: TRBD1 (5 bases). Per germline, CDR1 SGHTA and CDR2 FQGNSA. V dropped 8 bases and J dropped 4 bases, with 14 bases sitting between them. CDR3 length: 13 amino acids.

This clonotype was observed a handful of times. The chain is built from TRBV27 and TRBJ2-2, with TRBD1 matching over 7 bases. Germline CDR1 and CDR2: MNHEY and SMNVEV (reference sequence). The CDR3 consists of 15 residues. Losses at the gene ends were 6 bases for V and 6 bases for J; bases not matched to a gene: 10. CDR3 nucleotide sequence: TGTGCCAGCAGGGGAGACAGGGTGAGGGCCGGGGAGCTGTTTTTT. This encodes CASRGDRVRAGELFF.

This clonotype appeared a single time. V and J are TRBV20-1 and TRBJ1-4, with 7 nucleotides matching TRBD1. The ends lost 8 bases at V and 6 bases at J; junction bases unmatched: 18. CDR1 and CDR2 from the germline V gene are DFQATT and SNEGSKA (reference sequence). The CDR3 runs to 16 residues. The DNA for the CDR3 is TGCAGTACCCGGCTGGGGGGACAGTTCAAATATGAAAAACTGTTTTTT. Translating it yields CSTRLGGQFKYEKLFF.